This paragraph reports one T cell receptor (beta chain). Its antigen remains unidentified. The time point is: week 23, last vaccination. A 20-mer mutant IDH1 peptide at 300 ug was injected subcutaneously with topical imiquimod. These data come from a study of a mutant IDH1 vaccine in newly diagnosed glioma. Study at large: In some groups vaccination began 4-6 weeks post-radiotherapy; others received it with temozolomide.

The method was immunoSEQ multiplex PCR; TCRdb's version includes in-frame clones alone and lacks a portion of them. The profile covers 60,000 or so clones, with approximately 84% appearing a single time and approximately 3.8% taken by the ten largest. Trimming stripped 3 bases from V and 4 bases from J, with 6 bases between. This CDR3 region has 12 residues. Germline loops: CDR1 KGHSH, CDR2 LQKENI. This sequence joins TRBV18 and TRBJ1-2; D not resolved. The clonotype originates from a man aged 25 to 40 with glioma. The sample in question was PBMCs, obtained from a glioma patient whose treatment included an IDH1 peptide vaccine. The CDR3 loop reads CASSPGLYGYTF. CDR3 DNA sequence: TGTGCCAGCTCACCCGGCCTCTATGGCTACACCTTC.